This passage covers 9 T cell receptor beta chains from one sample sequenced in a study of prognosis after radiotherapy for stage I lung cancer (dated by TCRdb to about 2021). TCRdb records Illumina HiSeq 3000 as the sequencer. The TCR beta CDR3 region was amplified from genomic DNA by two rounds of multiplex PCR. In the first PCR round, primers specific to each TRBV and TRBJ gene were used, and the primer sequences were filed in Chinese patent CN105087789A. TCRdb ran its own pipeline on the public reads, namely fastp trimming at Q25 and MiXCR clone calling, and kept in-frame beta chains. For every CDR3 protein sequence, its rows merge into one entry that carries the most common genes and DNA. The sample data list 9,500 to 14,000 distinct CDR3 sequences, and 30% to 40% of these were observed just once. The ten largest clones capture about 57% of the sample. The sample consisted of PBMCs, taken before or after stereotactic body radiation therapy (not recorded which). These TCRs come from a donor aged 50 or older with non-small cell lung cancer.

This clonotype was found many times. The J gene is TRBJ1-1, the V gene TRBV12-3 or TRBV12-4; maybe TRBD1 (6 bases). V shed 3 bases and J shed 1 base, with 12 bases lying between them. This CDR3 contains 15 residues. Written as DNA, the CDR3 is TGTGCCAGCAGTTTTGAAGGACAGACGAACACTGAAGCTTTCTTT. Translation: CASSFEGQTNTEAFF.

This clonotype showed up many times. This chain uses TRBV5-1 with TRBJ2-5; 9 nucleotides line up with TRBD1. Germline trimming cut 3 bases from V and 6 bases from J; bases unmatched to any gene: 12. There are 16 residues in the CDR3. The V gene's germline CDR1 is SGHRS and CDR2 YFSETQ. Written as DNA, the CDR3 is TGCGCCAGCAGCTGGTCCGGGACAGGGACGATACAGACCCAGTACTTC. Translated: CASSWSGTGTIQTQYF.

The rearrangement links TRBV19 to TRBJ1-5, with 8 bases identical to TRBD1. CDR3 size: 15 residues. Germline CDR1 reads LNHDA; CDR2 reads SQIVND (reference sequence). J lost 7 bases, V lost 9 bases, and 14 bases had no gene match. The CDR3 here is CASHTPDRVGQPQHF. The CDR3 DNA is TGTGCCAGCCACACCCCGGACAGGGTTGGCCAGCCCCAGCATTTT.

This clonotype was recorded once. J is TRBJ2-7 and V is TRBV9; 8 nucleotides align to TRBD2. Per germline, CDR1 SGDLS and CDR2 YYNGEE. This CDR3 has 16 amino acids. V shed 0 bases and J 1 base; nucleotides not matched to a gene: 6. Here the CDR3 reads CASSVGAGEVSYEQYF. In DNA, the CDR3 is TGTGCCAGCAGCGTAGGAGCGGGAGAGGTATCCTACGAGCAGTACTTC.

This chain uses TRBV6-1 with TRBJ2-2; D is unresolved. From germline, CDR1 is MNHNS and CDR2 SASEGT. V was pared by 1 base and J by 11 bases, with 14 bases between. The CDR3 is 14 residues long. The CDR3 loop reads CASSEVVSRAELFF. CDR3 nucleotides: TGTGCCAGCAGTGAAGTAGTGTCTAGGGCCGAGCTGTTTTTT.

This clonotype was counted many times. This chain links TRBV29-1 with TRBJ1-2; D gene unclear. The CDR3 sequence is 10 residues long. Per germline, CDR1 SQVTM and CDR2 ANQGSEA. V lost 3 bases, J lost 8 bases, and 7 bases lay in between. Written as DNA, the CDR3 is TGCAGCGTTGAGACGGGGGGCTACACCTTC. It is translated as CSVETGGYTF.

CDR3 region: CASSAPTGANSPLHF. The CDR3 bases are TGTGCCAGCAGTGCCCCGACAGGGGCTAATTCACCCCTCCACTTT. The chain is built from TRBV6-2 or TRBV6-3 and TRBJ1-6, with 8 bases aligning to TRBD1. CDR1 and CDR2 from the germline V gene are MNHEY and SVGEGT. CDR3 length equals 15 residues. J was trimmed by 6 bases and V by 5 bases; bases with no gene match: 6.

This clonotype was counted many times. The chain recombines TRBV4-3 with TRBJ1-5, with D uncertain. With 0 bases removed from V and 1 base from J, the gap between germline ends came to 4 bases. Germline V CDR1 and CDR2: LGHNA, YSLEER. The CDR3 has 14 amino acids. The CDR3 DNA follows: TGCGCCAGCAGCCAAGAGTGGAGCAATCAGCCCCAGCATTTT. Translated: CASSQEWSNQPQHF.

This clonotype is labeled medium-sized. The chain has TRBV28 and TRBJ1-6; weak D call: TRBD1 (5 bases). Trimming left V 3 bases short and J 10 bases short, with 13 bases between. CDR3 length: 14 amino acids. Germline V lookup: CDR1 MDHEN, CDR2 SYDVKM. CDR3 bases: TGTGCCAGCAGTTTCTTGATGGGGGGGTCACCCCTCCACTTT. Amino acid sequence: CASSFLMGGSPLHF. The full variable domain, rest sourced from reference TRBV28 and TRBJ1-6, is DVKVTQSSRYLVKRTGEKVFLECVQDMDHENMFWYRQDPGLGLRLIYFSYDVKMKEKGDIPEGYSVSREKKERFSLILESASTNQTSMYLCASSFLMGGSPLHFGNGTRLTVT.